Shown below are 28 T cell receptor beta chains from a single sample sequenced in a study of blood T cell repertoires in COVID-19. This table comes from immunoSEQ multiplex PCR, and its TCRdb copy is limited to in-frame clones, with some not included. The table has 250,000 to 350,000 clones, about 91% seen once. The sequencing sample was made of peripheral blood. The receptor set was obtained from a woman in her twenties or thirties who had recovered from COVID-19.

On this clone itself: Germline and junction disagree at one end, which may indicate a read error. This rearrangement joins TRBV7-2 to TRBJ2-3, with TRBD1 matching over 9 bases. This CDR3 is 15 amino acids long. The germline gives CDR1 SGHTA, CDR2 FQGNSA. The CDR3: CASNLGQGSTDTQYF. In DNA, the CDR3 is TGTGCCAGCAACTTAGGACAGGGGAGCACAGATACGCAGTATTTT.

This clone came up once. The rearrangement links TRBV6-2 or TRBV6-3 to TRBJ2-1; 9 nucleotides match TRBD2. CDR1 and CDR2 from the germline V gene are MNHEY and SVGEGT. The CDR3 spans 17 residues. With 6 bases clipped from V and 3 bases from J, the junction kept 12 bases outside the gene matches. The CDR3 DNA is TGTGCCAGCAGCCCGCAGCGGGGGGTCGTCCGCTACAATGAGCAGTTCTTC. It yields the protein CASSPQRGVVRYNEQFF.

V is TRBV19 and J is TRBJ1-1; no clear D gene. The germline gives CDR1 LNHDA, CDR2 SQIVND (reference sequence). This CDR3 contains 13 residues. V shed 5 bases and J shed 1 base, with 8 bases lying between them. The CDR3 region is CASSVNRNTEAFF. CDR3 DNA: TGTGCCAGTAGTGTCAACAGGAACACTGAAGCTTTCTTT.

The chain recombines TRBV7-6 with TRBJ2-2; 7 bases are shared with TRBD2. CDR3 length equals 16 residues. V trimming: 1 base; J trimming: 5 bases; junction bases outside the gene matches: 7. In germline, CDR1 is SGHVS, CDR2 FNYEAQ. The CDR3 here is CASSLEAGVVTGELFF. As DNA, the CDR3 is TGTGCCAGCAGCTTAGAGGCGGGGGTAGTAACCGGGGAGCTGTTTTTT.

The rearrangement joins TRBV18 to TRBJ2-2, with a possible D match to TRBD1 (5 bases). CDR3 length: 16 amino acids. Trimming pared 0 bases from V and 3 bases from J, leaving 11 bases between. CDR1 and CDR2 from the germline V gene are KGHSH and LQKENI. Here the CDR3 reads CASSPPSRADTGELFF. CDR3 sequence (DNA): TGTGCCAGCTCACCACCGTCCAGGGCGGACACCGGGGAGCTGTTTTTT.

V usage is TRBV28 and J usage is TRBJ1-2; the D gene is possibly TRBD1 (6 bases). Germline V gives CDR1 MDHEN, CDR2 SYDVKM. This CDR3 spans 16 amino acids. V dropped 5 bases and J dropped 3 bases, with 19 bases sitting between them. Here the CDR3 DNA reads TGTGCCAGCAGTGGTTTATACCGGGACACCTACTATGGCTACACCTTC. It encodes CASSGLYRDTYYGYTF.

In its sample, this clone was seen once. The CDR3 protein is CAISGIGQGSDNEQFF. The CDR3 DNA reads TGTGCCATCAGTGGAATTGGACAGGGCTCGGACAATGAGCAGTTCTTC. The rearrangement uses TRBV10-3 and TRBJ2-1, with 8 bases identical to TRBD1. Unmatched junction bases numbered 10, after V lost 4 bases and J lost 5 bases. The CDR3 spans 16 residues. CDR1 and CDR2 (germline): ENHRY, SYGVKD.

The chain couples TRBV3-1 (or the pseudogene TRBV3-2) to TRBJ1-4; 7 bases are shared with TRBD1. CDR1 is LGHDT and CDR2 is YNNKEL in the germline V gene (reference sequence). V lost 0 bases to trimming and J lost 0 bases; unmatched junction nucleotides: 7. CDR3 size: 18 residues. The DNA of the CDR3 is TGTGCCAGCAGCCAAGATTATGGGCAGGGGGCAACTAATGAAAAACTGTTTTTT. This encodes CASSQDYGQGATNEKLFF.

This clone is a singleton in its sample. CDR3 residues: CASSLTGSYEQYF. The CDR3 DNA reads as TGTGCCAGCAGTCTGACAGGGTCCTACGAGCAGTACTTC. The chain couples TRBV13 to TRBJ2-7; TRBD1 matches 7 bases. Germline trimming cut 6 bases from V and 1 base from J; bases unmatched to any gene: 3. From germline, CDR1 is PRHDT and CDR2 FYEKMQ (reference sequence). This CDR3 comprises 13 residues.

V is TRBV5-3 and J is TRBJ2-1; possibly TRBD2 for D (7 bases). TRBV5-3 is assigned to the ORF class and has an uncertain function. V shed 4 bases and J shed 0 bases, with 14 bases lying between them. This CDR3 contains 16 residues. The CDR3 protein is CARSPAGGHSYNEQFF. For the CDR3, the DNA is TGTGCCAGAAGCCCCGCCGGGGGGCACTCCTACAATGAGCAGTTCTTC.

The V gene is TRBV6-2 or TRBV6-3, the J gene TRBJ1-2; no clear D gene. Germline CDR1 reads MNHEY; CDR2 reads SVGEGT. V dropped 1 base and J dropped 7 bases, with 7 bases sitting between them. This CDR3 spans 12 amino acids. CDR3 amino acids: CASSYYGAGYTF. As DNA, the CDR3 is TGTGCCAGCAGTTACTACGGAGCTGGCTACACCTTC.

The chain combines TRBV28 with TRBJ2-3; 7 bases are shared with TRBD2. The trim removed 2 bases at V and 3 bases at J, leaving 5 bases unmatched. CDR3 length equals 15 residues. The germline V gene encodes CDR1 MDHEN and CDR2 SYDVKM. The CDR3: CASSLGGGATDTQYF. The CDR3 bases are TGTGCCAGCAGTTTAGGCGGGGGAGCAACAGATACGCAGTATTTT.

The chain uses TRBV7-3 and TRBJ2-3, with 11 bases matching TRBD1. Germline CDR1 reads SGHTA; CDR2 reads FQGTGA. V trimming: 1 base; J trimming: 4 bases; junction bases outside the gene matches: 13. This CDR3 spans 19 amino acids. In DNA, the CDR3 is TGTGCCAGCAGCTTAAACCGGGGACAGGGGGGCACCCACGCAGATACGCAGTATTTT. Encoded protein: CASSLNRGQGGTHADTQYF.

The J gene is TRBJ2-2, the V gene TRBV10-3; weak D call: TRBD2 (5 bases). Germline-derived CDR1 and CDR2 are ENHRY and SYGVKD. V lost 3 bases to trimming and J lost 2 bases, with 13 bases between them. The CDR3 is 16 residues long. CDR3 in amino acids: CAISDPGRGNTGELFF. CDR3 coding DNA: TGTGCCATCAGTGATCCGGGCCGGGGAAACACCGGGGAGCTGTTTTTT.

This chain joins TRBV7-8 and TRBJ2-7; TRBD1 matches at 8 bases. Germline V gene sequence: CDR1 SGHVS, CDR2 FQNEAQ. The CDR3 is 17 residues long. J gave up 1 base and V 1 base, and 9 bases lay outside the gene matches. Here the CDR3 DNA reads TGTGCCAGCAGCTTAGGGATGGGGAGACAGGGGTCCTACGAGCAGTACTTC. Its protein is CASSLGMGRQGSYEQYF.

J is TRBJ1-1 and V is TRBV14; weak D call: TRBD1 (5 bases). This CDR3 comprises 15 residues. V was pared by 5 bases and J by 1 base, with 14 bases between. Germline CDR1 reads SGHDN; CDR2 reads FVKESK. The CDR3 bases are TGTGCCAGCAGCGCTAACCTGGGGCAGAACACTGAAGCTTTCTTT. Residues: CASSANLGQNTEAFF.

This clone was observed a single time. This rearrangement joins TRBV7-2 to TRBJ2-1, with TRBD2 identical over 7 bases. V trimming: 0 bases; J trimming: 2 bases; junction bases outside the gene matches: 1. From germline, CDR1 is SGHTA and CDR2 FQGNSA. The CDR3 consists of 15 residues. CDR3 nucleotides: TGTGCCAGCAGCTTAGCTGGGACTACCTACAATGAGCAGTTCTTC. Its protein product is CASSLAGTTYNEQFF. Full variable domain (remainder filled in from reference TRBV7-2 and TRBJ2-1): GAGVSQSPSNKVTEKGKDVELRCDPISGHTALYWYRQSLGQGLEFLIYFQGNSAPDKSGLPSDRFSAERTGGSVSTLTIQRTQQEDSAVYLCASSLAGTTYNEQFFGPGTRLTVL.

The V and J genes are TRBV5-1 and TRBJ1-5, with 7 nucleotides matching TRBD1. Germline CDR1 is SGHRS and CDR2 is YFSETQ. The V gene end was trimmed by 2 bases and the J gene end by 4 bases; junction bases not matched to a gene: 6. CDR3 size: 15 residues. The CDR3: CASSLEGQPNQPQHF. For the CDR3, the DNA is TGCGCCAGCAGCTTAGAGGGACAGCCTAATCAGCCCCAGCATTTT.

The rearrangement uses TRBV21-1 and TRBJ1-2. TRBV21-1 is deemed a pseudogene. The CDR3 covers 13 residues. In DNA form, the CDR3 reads TGTGCCAGCGAAGAGGTTTTGAGGGATGGCTACACCTTC. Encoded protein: CASEEVLRDGYTF.

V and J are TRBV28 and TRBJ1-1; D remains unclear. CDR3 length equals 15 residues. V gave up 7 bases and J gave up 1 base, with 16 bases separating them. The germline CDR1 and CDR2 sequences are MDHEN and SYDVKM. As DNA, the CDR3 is TGTGCCAGCATAACGGTCCGGGAAGGGAACACTGAAGCTTTCTTT. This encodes CASITVREGNTEAFF.

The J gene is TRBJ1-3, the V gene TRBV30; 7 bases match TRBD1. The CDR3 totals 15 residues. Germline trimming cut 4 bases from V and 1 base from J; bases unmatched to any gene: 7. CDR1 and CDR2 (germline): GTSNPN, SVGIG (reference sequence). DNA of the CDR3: TGTGCCTGGATCCGCCGGGACAGTTCTGGAAACACCATATATTTT. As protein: CAWIRRDSSGNTIYF.

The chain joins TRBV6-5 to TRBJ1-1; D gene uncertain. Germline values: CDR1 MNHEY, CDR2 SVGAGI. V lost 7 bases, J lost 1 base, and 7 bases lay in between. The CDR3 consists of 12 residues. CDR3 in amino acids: CASKSGNTEAFF. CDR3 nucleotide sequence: TGTGCCAGCAAGTCGGGGAACACTGAAGCTTTCTTT.

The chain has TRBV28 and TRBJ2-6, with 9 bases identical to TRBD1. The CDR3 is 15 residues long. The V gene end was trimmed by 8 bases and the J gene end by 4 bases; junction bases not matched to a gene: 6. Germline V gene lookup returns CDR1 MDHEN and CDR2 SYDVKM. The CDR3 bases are TGTGCCAGCCGGGGACAGGGTGTGGGGGCCAACGTCCTGACTTTC. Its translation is CASRGQGVGANVLTF.

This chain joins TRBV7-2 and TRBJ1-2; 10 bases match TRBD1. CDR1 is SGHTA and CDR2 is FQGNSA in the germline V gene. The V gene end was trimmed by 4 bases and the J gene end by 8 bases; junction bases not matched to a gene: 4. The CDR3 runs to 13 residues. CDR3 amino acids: CASSWDRGVGYTF. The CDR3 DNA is TGTGCCAGCAGCTGGGACAGGGGTGTGGGCTACACCTTC.

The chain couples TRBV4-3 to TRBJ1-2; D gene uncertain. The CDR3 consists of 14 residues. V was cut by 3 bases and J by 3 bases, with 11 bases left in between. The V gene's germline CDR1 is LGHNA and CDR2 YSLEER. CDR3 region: CASSQLDGDYGYTF. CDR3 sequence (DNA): TGCGCCAGCAGCCAGCTCGACGGAGACTATGGCTACACCTTC.

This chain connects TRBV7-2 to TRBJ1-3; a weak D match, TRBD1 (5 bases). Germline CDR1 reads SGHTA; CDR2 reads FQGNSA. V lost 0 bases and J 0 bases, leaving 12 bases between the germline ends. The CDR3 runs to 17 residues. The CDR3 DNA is TGTGCCAGCAGCTTAGCTTCGGGACTGAACTCTGGAAACACCATATATTTT. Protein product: CASSLASGLNSGNTIYF. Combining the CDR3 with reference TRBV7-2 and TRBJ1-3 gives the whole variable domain GAGVSQSPSNKVTEKGKDVELRCDPISGHTALYWYRQSLGQGLEFLIYFQGNSAPDKSGLPSDRFSAERTGGSVSTLTIQRTQQEDSAVYLCASSLASGLNSGNTIYFGEGSWLTVV.

In nucleotides, the CDR3 is TGTGCCAGCAGCCAAGTGGGACAGTTTCACGAGCAGTACTTC. Protein product: CASSQVGQFHEQYF. This rearrangement joins TRBV7-9 to TRBJ2-7; 7 bases map to TRBD1. This CDR3 is built from 14 residues. V gave up 5 bases and J gave up 5 bases; unmatched junction bases: 9. The germline gives CDR1 SEHNR, CDR2 FQNEAQ (reference sequence). Full variable domain (missing parts from reference TRBV7-9 and TRBJ2-7): DTGVSQNPRHKITKRGQNVTFRCDPISEHNRLYWYRQTLGQGPEFLTYFQNEAQLEKSRLLSDRFSAERPKGSFSTLEIQRTEQGDSAMYLCASSQVGQFHEQYFGPGTRLTVT.

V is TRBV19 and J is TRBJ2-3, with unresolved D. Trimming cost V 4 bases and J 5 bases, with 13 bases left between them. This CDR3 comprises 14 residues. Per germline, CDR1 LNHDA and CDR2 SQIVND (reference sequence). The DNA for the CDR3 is TGTGCCAGTAGTAGCTTATACAGCCGAGATACGCAGTATTTT. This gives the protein CASSSLYSRDTQYF.